This TCR beta chain was sequenced in a study of PD-1 blockade in classical Hodgkin lymphoma. The protocol was immunoSEQ multiplex PCR, while the TCRdb copy is restricted to in-frame clones and leaves out a portion. In the table there are some 49,000 clones, approximately 90% of which are singletons. Germline lookup yields CDR1 ENHRY and CDR2 SYGVKD. The CDR3 consists of 8 residues. Time point: newly diagnosed, previously untreated cHL patient sample. The comparison group had newly diagnosed, previously untreated classical Hodgkin lymphoma. General study points: There remain no defined causes for the repertoire differences, which possibly reflect disease activity or prior therapy.

This clone is a singleton in its sample. What it binds is not known. A read error may produce the germline difference seen at one junction end. The sequence was obtained from a human donor with classical Hodgkin lymphoma. This sequence joins TRBV10-3 and TRBJ1-6, with D unclear. Specimen: peripheral blood mononuclear cells (PBMCs). CDR3 bases: TGTGCCATCAGTGAGTCTATTTTT. As protein: CAISESIF.